This entry concerns a single T cell receptor (beta chain). This specimen comes from a study of blood T cell repertoires in COVID-19. Study background: Sites in the United States, Italy and Spain provided acute and convalescent COVID-19 samples.

The CDR3 is 14 amino acids. Germline V gene lookup returns CDR1 LGHNA and CDR2 YNFKEQ. V lost 1 base and J 7 bases, leaving 11 bases between the germline ends. Per the original methods: The assay estimated nucleated cells by amplifying reference gene primers. Some clones are missing from TCRdb's copy, which holds only in-frame ones; the method was immunoSEQ multiplex PCR. The V and J calls and clone size are taken from that table; D and trimming were inferred from the DNA. Here the sample spans roughly 260,000 clones, 80% to 90% being singletons. The chain joins TRBV4-2 to TRBJ1-5, with D tentatively TRBD1 (5 bases). The origin of this receptor is a woman aged 45-65 years with acute or convalescent COVID-19. Sequencing was performed on peripheral blood. The chain's CDR3 is CASSQAGGEQPQHF. The CDR3 nucleotides read TGTGCCAGCAGCCAAGCTGGGGGGGAGCAGCCCCAGCATTTT.